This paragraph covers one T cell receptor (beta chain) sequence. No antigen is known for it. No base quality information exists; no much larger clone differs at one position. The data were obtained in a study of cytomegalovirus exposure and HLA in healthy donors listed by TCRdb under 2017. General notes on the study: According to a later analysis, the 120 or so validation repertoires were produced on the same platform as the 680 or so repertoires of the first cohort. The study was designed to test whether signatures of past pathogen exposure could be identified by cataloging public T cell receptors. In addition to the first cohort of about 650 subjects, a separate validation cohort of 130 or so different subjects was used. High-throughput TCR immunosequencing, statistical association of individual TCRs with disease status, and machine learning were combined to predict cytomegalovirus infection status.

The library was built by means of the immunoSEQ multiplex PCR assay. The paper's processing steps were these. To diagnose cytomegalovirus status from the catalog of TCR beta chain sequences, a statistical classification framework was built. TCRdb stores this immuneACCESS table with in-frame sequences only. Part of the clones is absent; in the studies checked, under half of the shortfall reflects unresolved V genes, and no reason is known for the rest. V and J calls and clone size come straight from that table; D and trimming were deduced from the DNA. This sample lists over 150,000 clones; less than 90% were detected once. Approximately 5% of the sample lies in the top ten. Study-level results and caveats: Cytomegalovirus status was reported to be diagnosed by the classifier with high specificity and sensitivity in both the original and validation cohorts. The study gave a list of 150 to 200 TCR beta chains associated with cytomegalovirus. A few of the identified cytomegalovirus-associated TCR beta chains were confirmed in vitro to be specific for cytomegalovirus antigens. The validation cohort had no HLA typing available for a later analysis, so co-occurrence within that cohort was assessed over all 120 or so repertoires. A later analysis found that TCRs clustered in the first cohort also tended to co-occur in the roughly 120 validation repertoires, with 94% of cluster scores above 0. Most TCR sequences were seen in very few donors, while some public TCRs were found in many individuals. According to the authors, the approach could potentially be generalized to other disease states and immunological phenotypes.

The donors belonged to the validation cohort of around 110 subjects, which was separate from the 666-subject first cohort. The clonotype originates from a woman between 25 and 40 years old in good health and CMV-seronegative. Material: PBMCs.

The base sequence is TGTGCCAGCAGTATCGACAGGGGAAACGAGCAGTACTTC. The encoded protein is CASSIDRGNEQYF. The chain is encoded by TRBV28 joined to TRBJ2-7; 8 of the junction bases match TRBD1. The junction shows trimming of 5 bases on V and 5 bases on J, and the gene matches do not reach 5 bases of it. CDR1 MDHEN and CDR2 SYDVKM are derived from the germline V gene. The CDR3 runs 13 residues from the cysteine to the phenylalanine. Only CDR3 DNA remains: 39 bases, in frame from the first base.